Below are 20 T cell receptor beta chains sequenced from a single sample in a study of blood T cell repertoires in COVID-19. The data were produced by immunoSEQ multiplex PCR, yet TCRdb's version contains in-frame clones alone and is incomplete. The repertoire holds roughly 180,000 clones, with 81% as singletons. The sample consisted of peripheral blood. All receptors come from a woman of 80 years or more with COVID-19, enrolled during active disease.

The rearrangement joins TRBV4-1 to TRBJ2-3; D is unclear. In germline, CDR1 is MGHRA, CDR2 YSYEKL. Trimming left V 0 bases short and J 0 bases short, with 7 bases between. This CDR3 is built from 15 residues. CDR3 bases: TGCGCCAGCAGCCAAGAGTGGCCCAGCACAGATACGCAGTATTTT. It encodes CASSQEWPSTDTQYF.

The chain joins TRBV12-3 or TRBV12-4 to TRBJ2-5; D is perhaps TRBD2 (5 bases). Deletions cut 2 bases from V and 4 bases from J, with 8 bases between. The CDR3 has 13 amino acids. In DNA, the CDR3 is TGTGCCAGCAGTTTACCCGGGGTAGAGACCCAGTACTTC. Translation: CASSLPGVETQYF.

The rearrangement links TRBV2 to TRBJ2-5; TRBD2 matches at 7 bases. With V trimmed by 5 bases and J by 11 bases, 5 bases remained unmatched. The germline V gene has CDR1 SNHLY and CDR2 FYNNEI. The CDR3 is 11 amino acids. The CDR3 region has the DNA TGTGCCAGCAGTTCTGCGGGAGATCAGTACTTC. Its translation is CASSSAGDQYF.

The V and J genes are TRBV27 and TRBJ1-2; 9 bases are a match to TRBD1. The CDR3 is made up of 14 amino acids. The V gene end was trimmed by 5 bases and the J gene end by 1 base; junction bases not matched to a gene: 2. Germline-derived CDR1 and CDR2 are MNHEY and SMNVEV (reference sequence). This CDR3 is CASSRDRDNYGYTF. Here the CDR3 DNA reads TGTGCCAGCAGTCGGGACAGGGATAACTATGGCTACACCTTC.

The chain is built from TRBV30 and TRBJ1-1; the match to TRBD1 covers 7 bases. CDR1 and CDR2 from the germline V gene are GTSNPN and SVGIG (reference sequence). The junction had 6 bases not matched to a gene; V was cut back by 4 bases and J by 4 bases. CDR3 length: 13 amino acids. Here the CDR3 DNA reads TGTGCCTGGAACAGGGGTAGGGGCACTGAAGCTTTCTTT. It codes for CAWNRGRGTEAFF.

V is TRBV6-5 and J is TRBJ2-5; 8 bases are a match to TRBD1. The CDR3 consists of 13 residues. The germline CDR1 and CDR2 sequences are MNHEY and SVGAGI. The ends lost 5 bases at V and 3 bases at J; junction bases unmatched: 2. CDR3 bases: TGTGCCAGCAGTAAGGACAGGGAAGAGACCCAGTACTTC. Protein sequence: CASSKDREETQYF.

This clone was detected once. The CDR3 DNA is TGTGCCAGCAGTTTAGGTAGGCGGCGGAATGAGCAGTTCTTC. Translation gives CASSLGRRRNEQFF. This chain uses TRBV27 with TRBJ2-1; no reliable D call. V lost 2 bases to trimming and J lost 7 bases, with 12 bases between them. Germline V gene sequence: CDR1 MNHEY, CDR2 SMNVEV (reference sequence). This CDR3 has 14 residues.

The chain couples TRBV9 to TRBJ1-2; 10 bases map to TRBD1. J gave up 5 bases and V 4 bases, and 5 bases lay outside the gene matches. The CDR3 is made up of 14 amino acids. Germline CDR1 and CDR2: SGDLS and YYNGEE. The CDR3 nucleotides read TGTGCCAGCAGCACATGGGACAGGGGATATGGCTACACCTTC. As protein: CASSTWDRGYGYTF.

The DNA for the CDR3 is TGTGCCAGCAGCTTAGACTTCAGGGAGGACAGCTACACCTTC. Translated, it gives CASSLDFREDSYTF. The chain is built from TRBV7-9 and TRBJ1-2; D is perhaps TRBD1 (5 bases). This CDR3 has 14 residues. Trimming pared 1 base from V and 9 bases from J, leaving 15 bases between. Looked up from germline, CDR1 is SEHNR and CDR2 is FQNEAQ (reference sequence). Supplemented by reference TRBV7-9 and TRBJ1-2, the full variable domain reads DTGVSQNPRHKITKRGQNVTFRCDPISEHNRLYWYRQTLGQGPEFLTYFQNEAQLEKSRLLSDRFSAERPKGSFSTLEIQRTEQGDSAMYLCASSLDFREDSYTFGSGTRLTVV.

This chain uses TRBV5-1 with TRBJ2-7; 9 positions match TRBD2. CDR3 length: 14 amino acids. Germline V gene lookup returns CDR1 SGHRS and CDR2 YFSETQ. V lost 4 bases, J lost 3 bases, and 5 bases stayed unmatched. CDR3 nucleotide sequence: TGCGCCAGCAGCCCCGGACTAGCGCTCTACGAGCAGTACTTC. Protein sequence: CASSPGLALYEQYF.

The V call is TRBV5-1, the J call TRBJ2-3; TRBD2 aligns across 9 bases. Germline trimming cut 6 bases from V and 4 bases from J; bases unmatched to any gene: 6. Germline V gives CDR1 SGHRS, CDR2 YFSETQ. The CDR3 consists of 14 residues. The CDR3 spells CASTYSGSADTQYF. CDR3 sequence (DNA): TGCGCCAGCACCTATAGCGGGAGTGCAGATACGCAGTATTTT.

The chain carries TRBV7-8 and TRBJ2-1, with TRBD2 identical over 13 bases. Unmatched junction bases numbered 6, after V lost 4 bases and J lost 6 bases. Germline-derived CDR1 and CDR2 are SGHVS and FQNEAQ. This CDR3 contains 16 residues. The CDR3 DNA is TGTGCCAGCAGCTCAAGACTAGCGGGAGGTTCCAATGAGCAGTTCTTC. Its protein is CASSSRLAGGSNEQFF.

The chain recombines TRBV2 with TRBJ1-4; 10 positions match TRBD1. Germline V gives CDR1 SNHLY, CDR2 FYNNEI. The CDR3 covers 14 residues. J gave up 8 bases and V 6 bases, and 6 bases lay outside the gene matches. CDR3 nucleotide sequence: TGTGCCAGCAGAGCGACAGGGGGCGCAGAAAAACTGTTTTTT. Its protein product is CASRATGGAEKLFF.

This chain uses TRBV19 with TRBJ2-2, with 7 bases identical to TRBD2. This CDR3 has 16 amino acids. Germline values: CDR1 LNHDA, CDR2 SQIVND (reference sequence). V trimming: 5 bases; J trimming: 5 bases; junction bases outside the gene matches: 11. CDR3 loop: CASSPFGGDSTGELFF. CDR3 coding DNA: TGTGCCAGTAGTCCCTTTGGGGGGGACTCAACCGGGGAGCTGTTTTTT.

The chain combines TRBV2 with TRBJ2-7; D is perhaps TRBD2 (6 bases). Germline values: CDR1 SNHLY, CDR2 FYNNEI. V was clipped by 4 bases and J by 6 bases, with 10 bases between them. CDR3 length: 12 residues. The CDR3 sequence is CASSGDSSEQYF. The CDR3 nucleotides read TGTGCCAGCAGTGGGGACTCTAGCGAGCAGTACTTC.

This clone was counted between two and nine times. CDR3: CASSYRQGGNQPQHF. CDR3 nucleotide sequence: TGTGCCAGCAGCTACAGACAGGGAGGCAATCAGCCCCAGCATTTT. The chain recombines TRBV4-2 with TRBJ1-5; TRBD1 agrees at 7 bases. The CDR3 loop spans 15 amino acids. Per the germline V gene, CDR1 is LGHNA and CDR2 is YNFKEQ. V gave up 5 bases and J gave up 2 bases; unmatched junction bases: 6.

The chain combines TRBV11-2 with TRBJ2-5; the D gene is possibly TRBD2 (5 bases). V was trimmed by 1 base and J by 2 bases, leaving 5 bases between them. The CDR3 contains 13 residues. Germline V gives CDR1 SGHAT, CDR2 FQNNGV. The CDR3 DNA is TGTGCCAGCAGCTTAGGGGAGCAAGAGACCCAGTACTTC. It translates to CASSLGEQETQYF.

The chain links TRBV7-8 to TRBJ2-5; no firm D call. Trimming took off 1 base at V and 3 bases at J, with 12 bases between the two ends. CDR3 length: 15 amino acids. Germline assignment: CDR1 SGHVS and CDR2 FQNEAQ. The CDR3 spells CASSLESLRKETQYF. In DNA form, the CDR3 reads TGTGCCAGCAGCTTAGAGTCACTCCGAAAAGAGACCCAGTACTTC.

In this sample, this clone turned up a few times. The chain is built from TRBV6-2 or TRBV6-3 and TRBJ2-1; weak D call: TRBD1 (6 bases). The V and J ends lost 5 bases and 2 bases respectively, with 19 bases between them. The CDR3 loop spans 17 amino acids. CDR1 and CDR2 from the germline V gene are MNHEY and SVGEGT. The CDR3 DNA is TGTGCCAGCAGTCACCTGCCCGGCAGGGGCGCCTACAATGAGCAGTTCTTC. It encodes CASSHLPGRGAYNEQFF.

The J gene is TRBJ1-1, the V gene TRBV18, with a tentative D call TRBD1 (5 bases). Germline V lookup: CDR1 KGHSH, CDR2 LQKENI. This CDR3 is built from 16 residues. Trimming removed 0 bases at V and 1 base at J, with 12 bases between. CDR3: CASSPPPGHTNTEAFF. CDR3 nucleotides: TGTGCCAGCTCACCACCCCCTGGACACACGAACACTGAAGCTTTCTTT.